The entry that follows covers one TCR beta chain sequence. The target antigen is unknown. These data originate in a study of cytomegalovirus exposure and HLA in healthy donors. V was pared by 4 bases and J by 8 bases, with 18 bases between. Germline CDR1 and CDR2: SNHLY and FYNNEI. The CDR3 is 15 amino acids. Findings and limits, study-wide: A list of about 180 TCR beta chains associated with cytomegalovirus was given.

Researchers ran the PCR with 60 Vbeta and 13 Jbeta primers. Produced via immunoSEQ multiplex PCR; TCRdb's table is partial and in-frame only. The table has roughly 170,000 clones, 78% seen once. This chain links TRBV2 with TRBJ2-1, with TRBD1 as a possible D gene (6 bases). This clonotype was obtained from a woman aged 50 to 60 in good health and CMV-seropositive. Sequenced material: PBMCs. In nucleotides, the CDR3 is TGTGCCAGCAGTGTGCGGCAGGGGAGCTATCATGAGCAGTTCTTC. Its translation is CASSVRQGSYHEQFF.